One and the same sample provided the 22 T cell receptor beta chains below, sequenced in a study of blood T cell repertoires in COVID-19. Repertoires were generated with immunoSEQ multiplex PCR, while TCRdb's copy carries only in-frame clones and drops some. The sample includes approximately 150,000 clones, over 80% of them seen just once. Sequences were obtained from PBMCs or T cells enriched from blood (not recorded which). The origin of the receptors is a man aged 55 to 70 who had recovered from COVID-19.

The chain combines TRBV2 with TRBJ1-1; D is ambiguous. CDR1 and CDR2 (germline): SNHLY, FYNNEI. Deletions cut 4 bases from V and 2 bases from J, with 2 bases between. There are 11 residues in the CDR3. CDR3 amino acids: CASSVNTEAFF. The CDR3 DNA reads TGTGCCAGCAGTGTAAACACTGAAGCTTTCTTT.

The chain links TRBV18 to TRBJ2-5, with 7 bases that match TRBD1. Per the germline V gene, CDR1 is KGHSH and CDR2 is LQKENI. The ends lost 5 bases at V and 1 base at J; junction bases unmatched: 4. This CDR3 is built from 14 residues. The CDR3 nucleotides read TGTGCCAGCTCAAAACAGGGGATCCAAGAGACCCAGTACTTC. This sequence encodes CASSKQGIQETQYF.

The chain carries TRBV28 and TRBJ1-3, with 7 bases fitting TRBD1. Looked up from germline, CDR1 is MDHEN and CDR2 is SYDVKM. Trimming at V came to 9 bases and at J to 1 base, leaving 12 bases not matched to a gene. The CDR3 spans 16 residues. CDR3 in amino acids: CASNPGTVISGNTIYF. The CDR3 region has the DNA TGTGCCAGTAATCCCGGGACAGTGATTTCTGGAAACACCATATATTTT.

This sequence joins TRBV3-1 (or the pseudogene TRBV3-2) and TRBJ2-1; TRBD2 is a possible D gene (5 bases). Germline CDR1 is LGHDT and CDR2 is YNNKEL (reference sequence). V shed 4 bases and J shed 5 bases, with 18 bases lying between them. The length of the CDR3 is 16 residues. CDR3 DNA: TGTGCCAGCAGCCCCGGCGGGTCGGGGTGGGACAATGAGCAGTTCTTC. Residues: CASSPGGSGWDNEQFF.

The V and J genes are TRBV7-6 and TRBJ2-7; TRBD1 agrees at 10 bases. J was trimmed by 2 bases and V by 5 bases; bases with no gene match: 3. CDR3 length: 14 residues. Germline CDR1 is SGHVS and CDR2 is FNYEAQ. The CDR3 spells CASSGGQGTYEQYF. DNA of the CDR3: TGTGCCAGCAGCGGGGGACAGGGGACCTACGAGCAGTACTTC.

This chain's CDR3 is CASRLGVNYGYTF. Written as DNA, the CDR3 is TGTGCCAGCAGGCTCGGGGTTAACTATGGCTACACCTTC. This chain connects TRBV27 to TRBJ1-2; D remains ambiguous. With 6 bases removed from V and 1 base from J, the gap between germline ends came to 9 bases. Germline CDR1 reads MNHEY; CDR2 reads SMNVEV (reference sequence). The CDR3 loop spans 13 amino acids.

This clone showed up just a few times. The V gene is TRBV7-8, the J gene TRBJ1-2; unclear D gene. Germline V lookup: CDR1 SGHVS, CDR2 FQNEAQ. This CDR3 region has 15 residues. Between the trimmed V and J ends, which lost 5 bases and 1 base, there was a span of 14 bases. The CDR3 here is CASSRYRGDNYGYTF. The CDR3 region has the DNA TGTGCCAGCAGCCGTTACCGGGGAGATAACTATGGCTACACCTTC.

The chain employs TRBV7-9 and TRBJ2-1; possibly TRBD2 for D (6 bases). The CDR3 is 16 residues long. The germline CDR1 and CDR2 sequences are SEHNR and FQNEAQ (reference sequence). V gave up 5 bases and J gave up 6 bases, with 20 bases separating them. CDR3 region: CASSPGGYRRGNEQFF. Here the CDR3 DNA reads TGTGCCAGCAGCCCAGGAGGGTATCGGAGGGGCAATGAGCAGTTCTTC.

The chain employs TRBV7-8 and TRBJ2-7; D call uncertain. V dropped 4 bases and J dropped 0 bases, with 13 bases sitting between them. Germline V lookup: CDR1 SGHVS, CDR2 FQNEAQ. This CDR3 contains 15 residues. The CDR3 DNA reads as TGTGCCAGCAGCTCGAGACAAGGAAGCTCCTACGAGCAGTACTTC. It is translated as CASSSRQGSSYEQYF.

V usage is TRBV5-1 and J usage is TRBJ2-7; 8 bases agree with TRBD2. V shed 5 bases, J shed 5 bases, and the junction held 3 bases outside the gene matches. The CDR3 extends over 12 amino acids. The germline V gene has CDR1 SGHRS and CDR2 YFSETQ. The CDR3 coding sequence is TGCGCCAGCAGACGGGAGGGAAACGAGCAGTACTTC. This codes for CASRREGNEQYF.

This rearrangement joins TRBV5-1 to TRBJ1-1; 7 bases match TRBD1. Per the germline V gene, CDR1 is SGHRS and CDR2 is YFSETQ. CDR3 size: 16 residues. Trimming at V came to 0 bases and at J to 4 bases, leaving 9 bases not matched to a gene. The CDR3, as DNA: TGCGCCAGCAGCTTGGTCGGGAAGGGGGCGGGCACTGAAGCTTTCTTT. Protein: CASSLVGKGAGTEAFF.

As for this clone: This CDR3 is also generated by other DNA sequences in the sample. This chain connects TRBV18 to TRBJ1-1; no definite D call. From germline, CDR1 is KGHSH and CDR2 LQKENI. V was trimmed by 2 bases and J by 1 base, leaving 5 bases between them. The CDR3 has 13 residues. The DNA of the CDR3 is TGTGCCAGCTCACCAACTGGGAACACTGAAGCTTTCTTT. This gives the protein CASSPTGNTEAFF.

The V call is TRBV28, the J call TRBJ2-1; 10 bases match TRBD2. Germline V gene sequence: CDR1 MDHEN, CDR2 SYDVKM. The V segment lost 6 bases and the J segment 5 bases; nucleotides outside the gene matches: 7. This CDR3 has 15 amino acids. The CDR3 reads CASSPPAGGNNEQFF. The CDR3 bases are TGTGCCAGCAGCCCCCCAGCGGGGGGGAACAATGAGCAGTTCTTC. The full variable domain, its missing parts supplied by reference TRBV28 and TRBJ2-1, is DVKVTQSSRYLVKRTGEKVFLECVQDMDHENMFWYRQDPGLGLRLIYFSYDVKMKEKGDIPEGYSVSREKKERFSLILESASTNQTSMYLCASSPPAGGNNEQFFGPGTRLTVL.

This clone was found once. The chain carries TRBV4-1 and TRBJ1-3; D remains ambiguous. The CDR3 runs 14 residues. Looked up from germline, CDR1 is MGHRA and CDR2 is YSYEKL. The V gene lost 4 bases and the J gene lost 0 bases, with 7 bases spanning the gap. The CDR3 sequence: CASSRGSSGNTIYF. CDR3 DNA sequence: TGCGCCAGCAGCCGAGGGAGCTCTGGAAACACCATATATTTT.

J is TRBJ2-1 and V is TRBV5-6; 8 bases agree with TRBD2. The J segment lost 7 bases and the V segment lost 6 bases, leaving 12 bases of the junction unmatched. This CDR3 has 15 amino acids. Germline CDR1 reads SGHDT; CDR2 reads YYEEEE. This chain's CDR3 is CASTRTGRASNEQFF. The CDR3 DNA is TGTGCCAGCACCAGGACCGGGAGGGCCAGTAATGAGCAGTTCTTC.

Written as DNA, the CDR3 is TGTGCCAGCAGTGAAACAGGACAGAGCTTTCAGCCCCAGCATTTT. Its protein is CASSETGQSFQPQHF. The chain combines TRBV2 with TRBJ1-5; D is possibly TRBD1 (6 bases). This CDR3 spans 15 amino acids. Germline CDR1 reads SNHLY; CDR2 reads FYNNEI. V lost 2 bases to trimming and J lost 6 bases, with 14 bases between them.

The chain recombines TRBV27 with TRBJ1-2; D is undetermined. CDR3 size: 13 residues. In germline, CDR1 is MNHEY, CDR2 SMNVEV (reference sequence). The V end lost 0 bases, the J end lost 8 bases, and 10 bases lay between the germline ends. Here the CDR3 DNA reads TGTGCCAGCAGTTTATCAGGTTCCAGGGGCTACACCTTC. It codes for CASSLSGSRGYTF.

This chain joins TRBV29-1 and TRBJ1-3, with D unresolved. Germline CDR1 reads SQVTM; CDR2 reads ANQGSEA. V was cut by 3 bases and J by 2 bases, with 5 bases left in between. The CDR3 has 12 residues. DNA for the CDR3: TGCAGCGTTGACGGTACTGGAAACACCATATATTTT. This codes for CSVDGTGNTIYF. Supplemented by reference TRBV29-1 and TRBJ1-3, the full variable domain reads SAVISQKPSRDICQRGTSLTIQCQVDSQVTMMFWYRQQPGQSLTLIATANQGSEATYESGFVIDKFPISRPNLTFSTLTVSNMSPEDSSIYLCSVDGTGNTIYFGEGSWLTVV.

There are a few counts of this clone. The CDR3 reads CASSQSRGQFF. The CDR3 bases are TGTGCCAGCAGCCAATCCAGAGGGCAGTTCTTC. The chain has TRBV16 and TRBJ2-1, with no clear D. Germline V gene lookup returns CDR1 KGHSY and CDR2 FQNENV. The CDR3 covers 11 residues. V was pared by 0 bases and J by 12 bases, with 6 bases between.

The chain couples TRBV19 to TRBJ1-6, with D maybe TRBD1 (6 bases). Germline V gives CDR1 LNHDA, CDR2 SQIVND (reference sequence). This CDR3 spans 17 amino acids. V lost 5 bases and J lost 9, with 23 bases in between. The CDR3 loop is CASSPNRLGAVGSPLHF. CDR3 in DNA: TGTGCCAGTAGTCCGAATCGTCTGGGGGCAGTGGGTTCACCCCTCCACTTT.

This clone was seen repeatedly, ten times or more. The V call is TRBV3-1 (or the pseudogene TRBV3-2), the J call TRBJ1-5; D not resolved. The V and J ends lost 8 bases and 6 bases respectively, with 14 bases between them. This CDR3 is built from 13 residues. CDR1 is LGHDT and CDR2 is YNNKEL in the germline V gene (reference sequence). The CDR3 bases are TGTGCCAGCGGGCGTGAGGGAAGTCAGCCCCAGCATTTT. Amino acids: CASGREGSQPQHF.

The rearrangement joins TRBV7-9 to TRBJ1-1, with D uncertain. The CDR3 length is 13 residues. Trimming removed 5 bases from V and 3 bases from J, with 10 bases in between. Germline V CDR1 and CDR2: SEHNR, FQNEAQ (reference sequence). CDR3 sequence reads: CASSRVRDTEAFF. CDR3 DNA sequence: TGTGCCAGCAGCCGTGTGAGGGACACTGAAGCTTTCTTT.